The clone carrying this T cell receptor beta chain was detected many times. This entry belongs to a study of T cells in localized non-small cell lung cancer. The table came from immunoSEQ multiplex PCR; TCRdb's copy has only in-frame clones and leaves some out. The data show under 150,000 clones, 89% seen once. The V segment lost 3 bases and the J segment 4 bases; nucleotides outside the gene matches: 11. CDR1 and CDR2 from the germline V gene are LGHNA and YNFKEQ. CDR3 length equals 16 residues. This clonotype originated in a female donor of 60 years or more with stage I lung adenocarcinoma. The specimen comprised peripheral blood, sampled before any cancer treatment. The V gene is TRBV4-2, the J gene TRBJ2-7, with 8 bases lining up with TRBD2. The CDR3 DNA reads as TGTGCCAGCAGCCAGCATACTAGCGGAGTGGGATACGAGCAGTACTTC. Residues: CASSQHTSGVGYEQYF.